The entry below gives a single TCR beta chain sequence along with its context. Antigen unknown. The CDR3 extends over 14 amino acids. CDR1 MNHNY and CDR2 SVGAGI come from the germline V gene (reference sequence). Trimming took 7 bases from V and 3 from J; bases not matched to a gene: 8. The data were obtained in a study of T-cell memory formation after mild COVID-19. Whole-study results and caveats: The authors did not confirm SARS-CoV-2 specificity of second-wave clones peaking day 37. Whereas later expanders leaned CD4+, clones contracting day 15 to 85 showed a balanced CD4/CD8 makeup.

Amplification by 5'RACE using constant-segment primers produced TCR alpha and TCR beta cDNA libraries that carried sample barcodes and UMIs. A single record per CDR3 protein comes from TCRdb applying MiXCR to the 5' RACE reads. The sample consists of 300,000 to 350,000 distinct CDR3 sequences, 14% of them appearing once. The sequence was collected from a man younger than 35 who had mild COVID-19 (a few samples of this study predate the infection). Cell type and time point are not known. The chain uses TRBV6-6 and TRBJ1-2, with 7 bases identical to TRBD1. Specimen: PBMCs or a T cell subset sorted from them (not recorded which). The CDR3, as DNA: TGTGCCAGCACTTTACGAGGGGGCGACTATGGCTACACCTTC. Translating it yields CASTLRGGDYGYTF.